This TCR beta chain was sequenced during a study of blood T cell repertoires in COVID-19. Study as a whole: The cDNA or gDNA used as material had been derived from T cells, B-cell-depleted T cells, or PBMCs.

Germline V gene sequence: CDR1 LGHNA, CDR2 YSLEER. This CDR3 spans 16 amino acids. The V gene lost 4 bases and the J gene lost 4 bases, with 17 bases spanning the gap. Authors' methods: Scientists estimated how many nucleated cells there were by amplifying reference gene primers. The assay was immunoSEQ multiplex PCR, and TCRdb's table has in-frame clones only and misses some. V and J calls and clone size follow that table, whereas D and trimming were derived from the DNA. This table holds over 90,000 clones, around nine tenths found once. The V gene is TRBV4-3, the J gene TRBJ2-1, with D possibly being TRBD1 (6 bases). The TCR comes from a man aged 50-60 years in a cohort sampled during active COVID-19. The sequenced sample consisted of peripheral blood. The CDR3 sequence is CASSPSAGTPYNEQFF. The CDR3 nucleotides are TGCGCCAGCAGCCCCTCCGCCGGGACACCGTACAATGAGCAGTTCTTC.